The 20 T cell receptor beta chains in this list originate from one sample, sequenced in a study of cytomegalovirus exposure and HLA in healthy donors. The PCR contained 60 Vbeta and 13 Jbeta primers. TCRdb's table, derived via immunoSEQ multiplex PCR, lists solely in-frame clones and lacks some. The sample carries more than 150,000 clones, 77% recorded once. The specimen was PBMCs. The receptors originated from a man between 18 and 29 years old in good health and CMV-seronegative.

V and J are TRBV7-6 and TRBJ2-5; 9 positions match TRBD1. This CDR3 is built from 17 residues. Per the germline V gene, CDR1 is SGHVS and CDR2 is FNYEAQ. V was clipped by 4 bases and J by 2 bases; unmatched bases: 11. CDR3 sequence: CASSSLSLQGAQETQYF. The DNA of the CDR3 is TGTGCCAGCAGCTCCCTTTCTTTACAGGGGGCTCAAGAGACCCAGTACTTC.

The chain joins TRBV6-5 to TRBJ1-3; weak D call: TRBD1 (5 bases). The CDR3 contains 14 residues. CDR1 and CDR2 (germline): MNHEY, SVGAGI. The V end lost 7 bases, the J end lost 5 bases, and 15 bases lay between the germline ends. The CDR3 sequence: CASKLQVTRNTIYF. Here the CDR3 DNA reads TGTGCCAGCAAACTACAGGTGACCCGAAACACCATATATTTT.

This chain links TRBV7-6 with TRBJ2-1; perhaps TRBD1 as D (5 bases). V was trimmed by 5 bases and J by 0 bases, leaving 11 bases between them. Looked up from germline, CDR1 is SGHVS and CDR2 is FNYEAQ. This CDR3 is 15 amino acids long. As DNA, the CDR3 is TGTGCCAGCAGCATTTGGCAGGGCTCCTACAATGAGCAGTTCTTC. Protein product: CASSIWQGSYNEQFF.

This clone was found a few times. This sequence joins TRBV30 and TRBJ1-6, with a weak D call TRBD1 (5 bases). Germline V gene lookup returns CDR1 GTSNPN and CDR2 SVGIG (reference sequence). The CDR3 has 14 amino acids. Deletions cut 1 base from V and 6 bases from J, with 10 bases between. In nucleotides, the CDR3 is TGTGCCTGGAGTGCATACAGGATTAATTCACCCCTCCACTTT. It encodes CAWSAYRINSPLHF.

The gene calls are TRBV5-4 and TRBJ2-1; 9 bases map to TRBD1. Germline CDR1 and CDR2: SGHNT and YYREEE (reference sequence). The CDR3 is 15 residues long. V dropped 4 bases and J dropped 6; count of bases not matched to a gene: 8. CDR3 residues: CASSRTTGGSNEQFF. The CDR3, as DNA: TGTGCCAGCAGCCGAACAACAGGGGGCTCCAATGAGCAGTTCTTC.

This sequence joins TRBV13 and TRBJ1-6; D gene uncertain. V gave up 0 bases and J gave up 13 bases, with 22 bases separating them. This CDR3 is built from 17 residues. Germline CDR1 and CDR2: PRHDT and FYEKMQ (reference sequence). As DNA, the CDR3 is TGTGCCAGCAGCTTAGGCCCCTATCGGACGACTACGTCGCCCCTCCACTTT. It codes for CASSLGPYRTTTSPLHF.

The J gene is TRBJ2-7, the V gene TRBV6-1; TRBD2 aligns across 7 bases. This CDR3 has 16 residues. Trimming removed 3 bases from V and 3 bases from J; junction bases left unmatched: 11. From germline, CDR1 is MNHNS and CDR2 SASEGT. CDR3 amino acids: CASSDPLAVNYYEQYF. In nucleotides, the CDR3 is TGTGCCAGCAGTGATCCCCTAGCGGTCAACTACTACGAGCAGTACTTC.

This clone came up a few times. The chain links TRBV5-4 to TRBJ1-2; TRBD1 aligns across 7 bases. The CDR3 consists of 13 residues. Germline-derived CDR1 and CDR2 are SGHNT and YYREEE (reference sequence). V dropped 4 bases and J dropped 4; count of bases not matched to a gene: 4. The CDR3, as DNA: TGTGCCAGCAGCCGGGACAGCCTCTATGGCTACACCTTC. Its translation: CASSRDSLYGYTF.

The rearrangement joins TRBV6-6 to TRBJ2-5, with 8 bases that match TRBD2. Germline values: CDR1 MNHNY, CDR2 SVGAGI (reference sequence). Trimming at V came to 4 bases and at J to 3 bases, leaving 4 bases not matched to a gene. The CDR3 is 14 amino acids. CDR3 sequence reads: CASSLAGIEETQYF. The CDR3 DNA follows: TGTGCCAGCAGTTTAGCGGGGATCGAAGAGACCCAGTACTTC.

The chain combines TRBV7-9 with TRBJ2-5; the D gene is possibly TRBD1 (6 bases). The germline V gene encodes CDR1 SEHNR and CDR2 FQNEAQ (reference sequence). Trimming cost V 5 bases and J 5 bases, with 15 bases left between them. CDR3 size: 14 residues. This CDR3 reads CASSRRTVGETQYF. CDR3 in DNA: TGTGCCAGCAGCCGTCGGACAGTTGGGGAGACCCAGTACTTC. The full variable domain, in which reference TRBV7-9 and TRBJ2-5 provide the parts outside the CDR3, is DTGVSQNPRHKITKRGQNVTFRCDPISEHNRLYWYRQTLGQGPEFLTYFQNEAQLEKSRLLSDRFSAERPKGSFSTLEIQRTEQGDSAMYLCASSRRTVGETQYFGPGTRLLVL.

The chain employs TRBV5-8 and TRBJ2-5; a weak D match, TRBD1 (7 bases). Trimming took off 0 bases at V and 4 bases at J, with 16 bases between the two ends. The germline gives CDR1 SGHTS, CDR2 YDEGEE. This CDR3 spans 16 amino acids. The CDR3 loop is CASSLARGAGRETQYF. CDR3 DNA: TGTGCCAGCAGCTTGGCCAGGGGGGCAGGGCGAGAGACCCAGTACTTC.

The gene calls are TRBV5-3 and TRBJ1-1, with TRBD1 matching over 10 bases. TRBV5-3 is filed as an ORF, its function uncertain. CDR3 length: 19 residues. J was trimmed by 3 bases and V by 0 bases; bases with no gene match: 14. CDR3 coding DNA: TGTGCCAGAAGCTTGGGGCATGGGACAGGGGTAGTGTTGGACACTGAAGCTTTCTTT. Translation: CARSLGHGTGVVLDTEAFF.

V is TRBV10-2 and J is TRBJ2-5; possible D gene TRBD1, 6 bases. Trimming removed 7 bases at V and 5 bases at J, with 20 bases between. The germline CDR1 and CDR2 sequences are WSHSY and SAAADI. This CDR3 contains 15 residues. For the CDR3, the DNA is TGCGCCAGCACCCAGGAAGGGGGTATGAAGGAGACCCAGTACTTC. As protein: CASTQEGGMKETQYF.

The gene calls are TRBV6-6 and TRBJ1-1, with a weak D call TRBD1 (5 bases). With 0 bases removed from V and 6 bases from J, the gap between germline ends came to 8 bases. CDR1 and CDR2 (germline): MNHNY, SVGAGI (reference sequence). The CDR3 has 13 residues. The CDR3 loop reads CASSYSQGPEAFF. For the CDR3, the DNA is TGTGCCAGCAGTTACTCCCAGGGCCCTGAAGCTTTCTTT.

The chain employs TRBV4-3 and TRBJ1-2; TRBD1 might be the D (5 bases). V lost 0 bases, J lost 2 bases, and 10 bases lay in between. The CDR3 runs to 15 residues. The germline gives CDR1 LGHNA, CDR2 YSLEER. CDR3 in amino acids: CASSQDRALNYGYTF. The DNA of the CDR3 is TGCGCCAGCAGCCAAGACAGGGCACTAAACTATGGCTACACCTTC.

In its sample, this clone was seen a few times. This sequence joins TRBV25-1 and TRBJ2-1; maybe TRBD1 (5 bases). V was trimmed by 3 bases and J by 6 bases, leaving 12 bases between them. This CDR3 has 14 amino acids. In germline, CDR1 is MGHDK, CDR2 SYGVNS. The CDR3 nucleotides are TGTGCCAGCAGTGAGACAGCCCGAGGCAATGAGCAGTTCTTC. It translates to CASSETARGNEQFF.

This chain joins TRBV30 and TRBJ2-7, with 8 bases that match TRBD2. V was pared by 3 bases and J by 5 bases, with 9 bases of the junction left unmatched. This CDR3 is built from 14 residues. The germline gives CDR1 GTSNPN, CDR2 SVGIG (reference sequence). Here the CDR3 reads CAWRGAGARNEQYF. The CDR3 coding sequence is TGTGCCTGGAGGGGAGCGGGGGCGCGGAACGAGCAGTACTTC.

The V call is TRBV11-3, the J call TRBJ1-2; D remains ambiguous. Germline assignment: CDR1 SGHNT and CDR2 YENEEA. The CDR3 runs to 14 residues. Deletions cut 1 base from V and 5 bases from J, with 11 bases between. CDR3: CASSLGLQSYGYTF. The CDR3 DNA sequence: TGTGCCAGCAGCTTAGGACTACAGAGTTATGGCTACACCTTC.

V gene TRBV19 combines with J gene TRBJ2-3; weak D call: TRBD1 (5 bases). Per the germline V gene, CDR1 is LNHDA and CDR2 is SQIVND (reference sequence). The CDR3 covers 13 residues. The V and J ends lost 4 bases and 3 bases respectively, with 8 bases between them. The CDR3 sequence: CASSTRQTDTQYF. The CDR3 DNA reads TGTGCCAGTAGTACAAGACAGACAGATACGCAGTATTTT.

The rearrangement links TRBV11-2 to TRBJ1-2; a weak D match, TRBD1 (6 bases). CDR3 length: 13 amino acids. Germline lookup yields CDR1 SGHAT and CDR2 FQNNGV. V was clipped by 2 bases and J by 3 bases, with 7 bases between them. CDR3 coding DNA: TGTGCCAGCAGCTTAAACAGGGACTATGGCTACACCTTC. Its protein is CASSLNRDYGYTF.